This T cell receptor beta chain was profiled in a study of technical replicates of blood from several donors. The CDR3 spans 12 residues. Sequencing used immunoSEQ multiplex PCR; TCRdb keeps in-frame clones, though not all of them. The sample includes about 88,000 clones, about 93% seen only once; the top ten take around 0.25%. The genes are TRBV21-1 and TRBJ1-1. TRBV21-1 is noted as a pseudogene. This clonotype was obtained from a human donor in good health. The sample consisted of T cells isolated from PBMCs. The CDR3 sequence: CASSSGVPEAFF. CDR3 coding DNA: TGTGCCAGCAGCTCGGGGGTACCTGAAGCTTTCTTT.